This TCR beta chain was captured in a study of cytomegalovirus exposure and HLA in healthy donors (dated by TCRdb to about 2017). Concerning the study at large: An earlier analysis of some 550 of the donors reported more than 250 Gb of sequence data and some 100 million unique TCR beta sequences from about 179 million T cells. In addition to the first cohort of approximately 670 subjects, a separate validation cohort of approximately 110 different subjects was used. Every repertoire in the discovery cohort had been generated on one and the same sequencing platform. Roughly 290 gigabases of sequencing data and approximately 91 million unique TCR sequences made up an early release that covered under 750 HLA-typed donors. Roughly 5 DR-DQ haplotypes were handled as single units for association and clustering, since linkage in the cohort was strong. An earlier analysis of several hundred of the donors applied high-throughput TCR beta sequencing to assess whether each TCR beta V gene segment acted as functional or pseudogenic. Class I and class II HLA loci were covered by the typing at four-digit resolution. Donor age, sex, ethnicity and CMV serostatus were collected together with the repertoire data. Among the 398 genotyped donors, around 81% belonged to the genetic ancestry cluster associated with self-reported Caucasian donors. In a later genetic analysis, genome-wide SNP genotypes for about three fifths of the roughly 670 donors were used, and that subset was treated as a discovery cohort. Among almost 400 genotyped donors of the cohort, an average of 235,054 unique TCR beta nucleotide sequences were sequenced per donor, around a sixth of them non-productive. In the later analysis, no new phenotypic data were used to find candidate immune exposures; instead, reliance was placed on TCR beta sequences and their occurrence across donors. To predict cytomegalovirus infection status, the study combined high-throughput TCR immunosequencing, statistical association of individual TCRs with disease status, and machine learning. The number of donors typed differed by locus, with about 629-640 for A, B, C, DRB1 and DQB1, about 500 for DQA1, about 610 for DPA1, and roughly 450 for DPB1. A later analysis re-examined previously published TCR beta repertoires from just over 650 donors and added high-resolution HLA genotyping to investigate patterns of TCR occurrence. The study profiled the T cell repertoires of under 700 subjects by immunosequencing and related them to cytomegalovirus serostatus. The study aimed to test whether cataloging public T cell receptors could reveal signatures of past pathogen exposure.

In total, approximately 700 healthy bone marrow donors made up the cohort. Cohort members were all nominally healthy when sampled, although unrecorded immune exposures were likely present. The donor was CMV seronegative and belonged to the group of 352 seronegative cohort members. A peripheral blood sample was provided by each donor, and peripheral blood mononuclear cells were used for TCR beta sequencing. The Qiagen DNeasy Blood Extraction Kit was used to extract genomic DNA from the blood cell samples. On this clone: What antigen it recognizes has not been identified. No base quality values were provided; no much bigger clone lies one nucleotide off.

V and J lose 4 bases and 1 base, and a span of 8 bases separates them. Reading from cysteine to phenylalanine, the CDR3 counts 13 amino acids. Kept here is only the CDR3 DNA, which spans 39 bases and is read in frame from base 1. The germline V gene (reference sequence) sets CDR1 to SEHNR and CDR2 to FQNEAQ. Study-wide findings and limitations: A total of roughly 160 TCR beta chains were listed by the study as associated with cytomegalovirus. V-gene and J-gene trimming of TCR beta chains was associated with a missense DCLRE1C variant in a later genetic analysis, and the association was replicated in an independent cohort. Across donors, most TCR sequences were observed very rarely, whereas some public TCRs were present in many individuals. Assigning TCR associations to individual alleles was difficult when HLA alleles, especially DR and DQ, strongly co-occurred. According to a later analysis, TCR association rates differed among HLA loci, with DRB1 alleles showing the most associated TCRs and HLA-C alleles showing the fewest. Because counts were too low, roughly 17 rarely observed V segments, including chromosome 9 orphons, were left out of the earlier analysis of 500 to 650 of the donors. Linkage disequilibrium might explain the correlated functional status among segregating V segments, but an unknown experimental factor could not be ruled out. A later analysis associated about 18,000 TCR beta sequences with specific HLA alleles at a false discovery rate of 0.05. The 87-base-pair reads could not distinguish some IMGT-functional V segments, including TRBV6-2 and TRBV6-3, so those segments were excluded. Compared with equally common non-associated chains, HLA-associated TCR beta chains in a later analysis were more clonally expanded and had lower generation probabilities. According to a later analysis, most CMV-associated TCR beta chains appeared to be HLA-restricted, and the HLA associations seemed to be driven largely by CMV exposure. A cluster of highly shared sequence variants was judged likely to be a technical artifact of the sequencing pipeline. HLA typing was unavailable for some donors at each locus, so association tests used only the typed subset. A further reported finding was that TCR beta sequences accurately predicted the HLA-A and HLA-B alleles for most subjects in the first cohort. CMV serostatus was the only immune exposure information available for the cohort. A later analysis reported that several top co-occurrence clusters appeared linked to parvovirus B19, influenza, CMV and Epstein-Barr virus. Roughly uniform sequencing depth across donors was assumed in presence/absence analyses, although this assumption may not hold. According to a later genetic analysis, donors in an Asian-associated ancestry cluster had fewer N-insertions in productive TCRs than the approximately 610-donor mean. An earlier analysis of 587 of the donors showed that most TCR beta V segments appeared in productive rearrangements either about 87% or about 30% of the time, which broadly matched IMGT annotations. This cohort had only TCR beta chains sequenced, and the lack of alpha or paired-chain data limited which features could be detected. A few of the identified cytomegalovirus-associated TCR beta chains were confirmed in vitro to be specific for cytomegalovirus antigens. It was suggested by the authors that the approach could potentially be generalized to other disease states and immunological phenotypes. Cytomegalovirus status was reported to be diagnosed by the classifier with high specificity and sensitivity in both the original and validation cohorts.

The receptor library was made with the immunoSEQ multiplex PCR assay. For the multiplex PCR, a mixture combining 60 forward primers for TCR Vbeta segments and 13 reverse primers for TCR Jbeta segments was used. Amplification of the CDR3 region of rearranged TCR beta genes was performed with a multiplex PCR assay on genomic DNA. Amplified TCR beta libraries were sequenced as 87-base-pair reads on the Illumina HiSeq System. Concerning the study's data processing: A later analysis tallied around 87 million unique TCR beta chains across the 660 or so repertoires, and approximately 9.9 million of those chains were shared by two or more donors. Raw reads were error-corrected and collapsed into unique sequences by a nearest-neighbor algorithm in which closely related sequences were merged to remove PCR and sequencing errors. CDR3 sequences were aligned to IMGT reference sequences to assign V, D and J gene segments. For a sequence to be retained, at least a six-nucleotide match to both a V gene segment and a J gene segment was required. A rearrangement counted as productive if the CDR3 had no stop codons and remained in frame with V and J, and every other rearrangement counted as non-productive. CDR3 was defined by IMGT convention, running from the second conserved V-encoded cysteine to the conserved J-encoded phenylalanine. The earlier analysis of 500 to 650 of the donors excluded any sequence lacking an unambiguous match to a single V gene segment. In an earlier analysis of several hundred of the donors, V segments were called functional above 56.7% productive rearrangements and were called segregating when the between-donor standard deviation exceeded 5%. A statistical classification framework was built to diagnose cytomegalovirus status from the catalog of TCR beta chain sequences. In a later analysis, TCR nucleotide sequences were compared against IMGT/GENE-DB human TR gene sequences so that V and J genes could be assigned. Using the TCRdist pipeline, a later analysis assigned CDR3 sequences along with most-parsimonious VDJ recombination scenarios. In a later analysis, every TCR beta chain was defined by the combination of its CDR3 amino acid sequence and its V-gene family, and reads without a unique V-gene family were dropped. As a way to deal with suspected cross-contamination and a sequencing artifact, a later analysis dropped 640 or so nucleotide sequences that were highly shared and had low generation probability. For each public chain, a later analysis derived a clonal expansion index from normalized ranks of inferred template counts within each repertoire. Generation probabilities in a later analysis came from a VDJ recombination model fitted to out-of-frame rearrangements, and those results were checked against IGoR. In a later analysis, hypergeometric tests were used to score TCR-TCR, TCR-HLA and TCR-CMV co-occurrence, with a repertoire-size bias correction applied to TCR pairs. False discovery rates were estimated in a later analysis by permuting HLA or CMV assignments 20 times. In a later analysis, co-occurring TCRs were grouped with DBSCAN, and TCRdist sequence similarity was added when clustering was performed within HLA-allele-positive subsets. Co-occurrence clustering excluded repertoires with fewer than 30,000 or more than 120,000 public chains, plus five with anomalous nucleotide sharing. TCRdb took this table from immuneACCESS and kept in-frame rearrangements with V and J called. Such tables lack part of the clones; where checked against another copy, unresolved V genes explain under half of the gap, and the rest is unexplained. D and trimming were read from the DNA, whereas the V and J calls and clone size are those reported in that table. This sample lists roughly 160,000 clones; 70% to 85% were detected once. 1.6% of the sample is held by the ten biggest clonotypes.

The rearranged chain carries TRBV7-9 and TRBJ2-7; a tentative D call is TRBD2 (6 bases match). Source material: PBMCs. The source of this sequence is a woman aged 25 to 39 in good health and CMV-seronegative. In nucleotides, the sequence is TGTGCCAGCAGCTGGGACTCGTCCTACGAGCAGTACTTC. This encodes CASSWDSSYEQYF.